This is a list of T cell receptor beta chains from one sample in a study of blood T cells in healthy people across ages. One entry per CDR3 protein, called by TCRdb with MiXCR from the 5' RACE reads. Seen here are about 680,000 distinct CDR3 sequences, more than 40% observed once, and the top ten hold 25% to 35%. The sample taken for sequencing was blood. Receptors originate from a woman aged 60-75 years in good health. The CDR3 runs from the conserved cysteine through the conserved F or W. Fields, in order: J gene, D gene, clone size, V gene, CDR3 protein, CDR3 DNA. D genes are given only for firm matches. Only part of the rows carry a size: once, few, many, or a class if the clone is expanded.

J gene: TRBJ2-7
D gene: .
clone size: .
V gene: TRBV7-2
CDR3 protein: CASSPGSVNSYEQYF
CDR3 DNA: TGTGCCAGCAGCCCCGGGAGCGTCAACTCCTACGAGCAGTACTTC

J gene: TRBJ1-1
D gene: .
clone size: .
V gene: TRBV6-2/TRBV6-3
CDR3 protein: CASSYLGWMNTEAFF
CDR3 DNA: TGTGCCAGCAGTTACCTGGGTTGGATGAACACTGAAGCTTTCTTT

J gene: TRBJ2-1
D gene: TRBD2
clone size: few
V gene: TRBV6-1
CDR3 protein: CASSLTSGRGSSYNEQFF
CDR3 DNA: TGTGCCAGCAGTCTGACTAGCGGGAGGGGGAGCTCCTACAATGAGCAGTTCTTC

J gene: TRBJ1-1
D gene: .
clone size: few
V gene: TRBV29-1
CDR3 protein: CSVDRGHTEAFF
CDR3 DNA: TGCAGCGTTGATCGGGGGCACACTGAAGCTTTCTTT

J gene: TRBJ2-1
D gene: .
clone size: few
V gene: TRBV27
CDR3 protein: CASSLTSYREQFF
CDR3 DNA: TGTGCCAGCAGTCTTACTTCATACAGAGAGCAGTTCTTC

J gene: TRBJ1-5
D gene: .
clone size: .
V gene: TRBV28
CDR3 protein: CATFWGNQPQHF
CDR3 DNA: TGTGCCACCTTTTGGGGCAATCAGCCCCAGCATTTT

J gene: TRBJ1-6
D gene: TRBD1
clone size: .
V gene: TRBV20-1
CDR3 protein: CSARDSWLTGFYNSPPHF
CDR3 DNA: TGCAGTGCTAGAGATTCATGGCTGACAGGGTTTTATAATTCACCCCCCCACTTT

J gene: TRBJ2-5
D gene: TRBD1
clone size: .
V gene: TRBV28
CDR3 protein: CASSLSGTGRETQYF
CDR3 DNA: TGTGCCAGCAGTTTATCTGGGACAGGGCGAGAGACCCAGTACTTC

J gene: TRBJ2-1
D gene: TRBD2
clone size: .
V gene: TRBV29-1
CDR3 protein: CSVERAGGGDEQFF
CDR3 DNA: TGCAGCGTTGAAAGAGCGGGAGGGGGGGATGAGCAGTTCTTC

J gene: TRBJ1-6
D gene: .
clone size: .
V gene: TRBV7-9
CDR3 protein: CASSSRQSSYNSPLHF
CDR3 DNA: TGTGCCAGCAGTTCACGACAGAGCTCCTATAATTCACCCCTCCACTTT

J gene: TRBJ2-7
D gene: .
clone size: .
V gene: TRBV4-1
CDR3 protein: CASRTVSGEQYF
CDR3 DNA: TGCGCCAGCAGGACCGTAAGCGGCGAGCAGTACTTC

J gene: TRBJ2-7
D gene: TRBD1
clone size: .
V gene: TRBV29-1
CDR3 protein: CSVEAGQDDEQYF
CDR3 DNA: TGCAGCGTGGAAGCTGGACAGGACGACGAGCAGTACTTC

J gene: TRBJ2-7
D gene: .
clone size: .
V gene: TRBV2
CDR3 protein: CASGRWGNEQYF
CDR3 DNA: TGTGCCAGCGGCCGGTGGGGGAACGAGCAGTACTTC

J gene: TRBJ2-2
D gene: TRBD2
clone size: .
V gene: TRBV19
CDR3 protein: CATRPSLAGGVGELFF
CDR3 DNA: TGTGCCACCAGGCCGTCACTAGCGGGGGGCGTCGGGGAGCTGTTTTTT

J gene: TRBJ2-7
D gene: TRBD2
clone size: .
V gene: TRBV10-3
CDR3 protein: CASAGRVGYNEQYF
CDR3 DNA: TGTGCCTCCGCTGGGAGGGTGGGATACAATGAGCAGTACTTC

J gene: TRBJ1-1
D gene: TRBD1
clone size: .
V gene: TRBV6-2/TRBV6-3
CDR3 protein: CASSYEGAWNTEAFF
CDR3 DNA: TGTGCCAGCAGTTACGAGGGGGCTTGGAACACTGAAGCTTTCTTT

J gene: TRBJ1-5
D gene: TRBD1
clone size: .
V gene: TRBV6-6
CDR3 protein: CAGSYESGGKQPQHF
CDR3 DNA: TGTGCCGGCAGTTACGAATCAGGGGGCAAGCAGCCCCAGCATTTT

J gene: TRBJ1-1
D gene: .
clone size: .
V gene: TRBV20-1
CDR3 protein: CSAFTGLTNTEAFF
CDR3 DNA: TGCAGTGCTTTTACAGGGCTCACGAACACTGAAGCTTTCTTT

J gene: TRBJ2-4
D gene: .
clone size: .
V gene: TRBV29-1
CDR3 protein: CGVEDRWTDSGQYF
CDR3 DNA: TGCGGCGTTGAAGATAGATGGACAGACTCCGGGCAGTACTTC

J gene: TRBJ2-1
D gene: TRBD2
clone size: .
V gene: TRBV20-1
CDR3 protein: CSARGLAGPYNEQFF
CDR3 DNA: TGCAGTGCTAGAGGTCTAGCGGGACCTTACAATGAGCAGTTCTTC

J gene: TRBJ2-6
D gene: .
clone size: .
V gene: TRBV20-1
CDR3 protein: CSARETGSGANVLTF
CDR3 DNA: TGCAGTGCTAGAGAAACAGGTTCTGGGGCCAACGTCCTGACTTTC

J gene: TRBJ2-7
D gene: TRBD1
clone size: many
V gene: TRBV16
CDR3 protein: CASSHFPSDRAHEQYF
CDR3 DNA: TGTGCCAGCAGCCACTTCCCATCGGACAGGGCCCACGAGCAGTACTTC

J gene: TRBJ2-3
D gene: TRBD1
clone size: .
V gene: TRBV5-1
CDR3 protein: CASSLGTGAKDTQYF
CDR3 DNA: TGCGCCAGCAGCTTAGGGACAGGGGCAAAAGATACGCAGTATTTT

J gene: TRBJ2-1
D gene: .
clone size: .
V gene: TRBV7-8
CDR3 protein: CASSLPTRTRYNEQFF
CDR3 DNA: TGTGCCAGCAGCTTACCGACCAGGACGAGGTACAATGAGCAGTTCTTC

J gene: TRBJ1-2
D gene: .
clone size: .
V gene: TRBV4-3
CDR3 protein: CASSQENVGTEYGYTF
CDR3 DNA: TGCGCCAGCAGCCAAGAGAACGTAGGGACGGAATATGGCTACACCTTC

J gene: TRBJ2-7
D gene: .
clone size: few
V gene: TRBV27
CDR3 protein: CASNRAGADLHEQYF
CDR3 DNA: TGTGCCAGCAATAGGGCAGGGGCTGACCTACACGAGCAGTACTTC

J gene: TRBJ2-7
D gene: .
clone size: many
V gene: TRBV29-1
CDR3 protein: CSVGERSYEQYF
CDR3 DNA: TGCAGCGTTGGGGAGCGATCCTACGAGCAGTACTTC

J gene: TRBJ2-7
D gene: .
clone size: .
V gene: TRBV20-1
CDR3 protein: CSARGPGQSSYEQYF
CDR3 DNA: TGCAGTGCTAGGGGACCAGGCCAGAGCTCCTACGAGCAGTACTTC